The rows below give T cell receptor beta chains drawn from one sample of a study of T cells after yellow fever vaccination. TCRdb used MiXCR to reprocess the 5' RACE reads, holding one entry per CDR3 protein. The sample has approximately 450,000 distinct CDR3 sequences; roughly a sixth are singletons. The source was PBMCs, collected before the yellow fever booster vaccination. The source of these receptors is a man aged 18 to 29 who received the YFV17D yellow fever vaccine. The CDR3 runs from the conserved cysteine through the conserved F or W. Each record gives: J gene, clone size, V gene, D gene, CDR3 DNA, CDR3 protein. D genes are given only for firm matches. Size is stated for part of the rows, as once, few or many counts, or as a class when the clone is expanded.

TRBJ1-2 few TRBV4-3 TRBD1 TGCGCCAGCAGCCAAGTGACAGGGGGCATCGGCTATGGCTACACCTTC CASSQVTGGIGYGYTF
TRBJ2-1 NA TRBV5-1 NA TGCGCCAGCAGTCCGAGGGCCGGACGGATCGGGGACAATGAGCAGTTCTTC CASSPRAGRIGDNEQFF
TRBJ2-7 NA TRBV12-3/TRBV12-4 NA TGTGCCAGCAGTTTGGCGGCTTGGGACGAGCAGTACTTC CASSLAAWDEQYF
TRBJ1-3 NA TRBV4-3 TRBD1 TGCGCCAGCAGCCAAAACCCCGGGACAGGGGCTGGAAACACCATATATTTT CASSQNPGTGAGNTIYF
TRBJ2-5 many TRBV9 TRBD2 TGTGCCAGCAGCCTCTCGGCGGGGGTAGCGGGGGTCCTAGAGACCCAGTACTTC CASSLSAGVAGVLETQYF
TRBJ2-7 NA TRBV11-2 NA TGTGCCAGCAGCTTAGATGGCTGGGGAGCGGTCGAGCAGTACTTC CASSLDGWGAVEQYF
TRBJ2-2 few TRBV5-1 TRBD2 TGCGCCAGCAGCCCGGGACTAGGGGACACCGGGGAGCTGTTTTTT CASSPGLGDTGELFF
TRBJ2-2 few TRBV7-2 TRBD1 TGTGCCAGCAGCTTAGGGGTACTGACAGGGGATGTCACCGGGGAGCTGTTTTTT CASSLGVLTGDVTGELFF
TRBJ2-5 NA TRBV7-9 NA TGTGCCAGCAGCCCCGGGCGAGTAAAGACCCAGTACTTC CASSPGRVKTQYF
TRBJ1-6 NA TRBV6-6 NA TGTGCCAGCAGTTACTCTATAGGGGCGGGATCCTCGTATAATTCACCCCTCCACTTT CASSYSIGAGSSYNSPLHF
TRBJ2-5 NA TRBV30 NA TGTGCCTCCTACCTCGGGGGAGAAGAGACCCAGTACTTC CASYLGGEETQYF
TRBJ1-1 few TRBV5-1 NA TGCGCCAGCAGCTTGGCCGGGGTGAGGAACACTGAAGCTTTCTTT CASSLAGVRNTEAFF
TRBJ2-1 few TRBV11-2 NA TGTGCCAGCAGCTTAGTGGAGGGCTGGAATGAGCAGTTCTTC CASSLVEGWNEQFF
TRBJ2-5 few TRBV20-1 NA TGCAGTGCCTTTACCGTGGGGAGTCAAGAGACCCAGTACTTC CSAFTVGSQETQYF
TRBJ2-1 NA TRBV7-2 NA TGTGCCAGCAGCTGGACACCGTACAATGAGCAGTTCTTC CASSWTPYNEQFF
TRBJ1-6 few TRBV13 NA TGTGCCAGCAGCTTAGCTCCGGGGGCTAATTCACCCCTCCACTTT CASSLAPGANSPLHF
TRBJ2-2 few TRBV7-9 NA TGTGCCAGCAGCTCCACGAGGGGCACCGGGGAGCTGTTTTTT CASSSTRGTGELFF
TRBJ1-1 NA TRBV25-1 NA TGTGCCAGCAGTGAACGAGGGGTGGAAGCTTTCTTT CASSERGVEAFF
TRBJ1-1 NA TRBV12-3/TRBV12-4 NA TGTGCCAGCAGCCCGTTCATCGAGTGGGGCACTGAAGCTTTCTTT CASSPFIEWGTEAFF
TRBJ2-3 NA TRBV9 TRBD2 TGTGCCAGCAGCGTCACTAGCGGACGGTCCACAGATACGCAGTATTTT CASSVTSGRSTDTQYF
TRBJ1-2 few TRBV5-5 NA TGTGCCAGCAGCTTTGAGCCGGGGGTGGACTATGGCTACACCTTC CASSFEPGVDYGYTF
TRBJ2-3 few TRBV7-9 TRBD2 TGTGCCAGCAGCTACTCATACCTAACCGGGACTAGCGTTGTCGGTACGCAGTATTTT CASSYSYLTGTSVVGTQYF
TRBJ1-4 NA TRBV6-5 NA TGTGCCAGCAGTCCTTCGGGGGGTGCAACTAATGAAAAACTGTTTTTT CASSPSGGATNEKLFF
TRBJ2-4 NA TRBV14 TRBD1 TGTGCCAGCAGCCTCCCCGGGACAGGGGAAAACATTCAGTACTTC CASSLPGTGENIQYF
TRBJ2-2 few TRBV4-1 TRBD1 TGCGCCAGCAGCCGTACAACAGGGGGCATGGGCGCCGGGGAGCTGTTTTTT CASSRTTGGMGAGELFF
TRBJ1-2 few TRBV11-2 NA TGTGCCAGCAGCTCCTGGGATGGCTACACCTTC CASSSWDGYTF
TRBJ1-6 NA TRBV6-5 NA TGTGCCACCACTGGGGGCGTCGCTTCACCCCTCCACTTT CATTGGVASPLHF
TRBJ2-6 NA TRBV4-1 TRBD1 TGCGCCAGCAGCTCGCCTCTAGGGGGACAGGGGGCCAACGTCCTGACTTTC CASSSPLGGQGANVLTF
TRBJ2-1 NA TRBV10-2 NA TGCGCCAGCAGTGGGGGACGGGACAATGAGCAGTTCTTC CASSGGRDNEQFF
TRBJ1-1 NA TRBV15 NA TGTGCCACCAGCAGAGACGGACAGAAGAACACTGAAGCTTTCTTT CATSRDGQKNTEAFF
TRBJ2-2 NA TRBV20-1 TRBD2 TGCAGTGCTAGAGTAGCGGGGGGGCGAGGCACCGGGGAGCTGTTTTTT CSARVAGGRGTGELFF
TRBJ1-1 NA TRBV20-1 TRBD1 TGCAGTGCTGACAGGGATGTGGTACGCACTGAAGCTTTCTTT CSADRDVVRTEAFF
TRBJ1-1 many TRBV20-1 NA TGCAGTGCTAGAGATCTAAGGGGGAACACTGAAGCTTTCTTT CSARDLRGNTEAFF
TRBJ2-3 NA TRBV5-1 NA TGCGCCAGCAGCTTGTCCACTTCTAGCACAGATACGCAGTATTTT CASSLSTSSTDTQYF
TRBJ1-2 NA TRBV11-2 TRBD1 TGTGCCAGCAGCTCGGGGGACAGGGCCAGTTCTGGCTACACCTTC CASSSGDRASSGYTF
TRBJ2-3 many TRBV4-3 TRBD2 TGCGCCAGCAGCCAAGATCACCAGCGGGGGCTTCCAGATACGCAGTATTTT CASSQDHQRGLPDTQYF
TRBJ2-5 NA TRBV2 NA TGTGCCAGCTGGCAGGTGTTTCGGGAGACCCAGTACTTC CASWQVFRETQYF
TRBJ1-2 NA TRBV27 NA TGTGCCAGCAGTTTGGCAGGGAGGGATGGCTACACCTTC CASSLAGRDGYTF
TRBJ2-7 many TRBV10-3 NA TGTGCCATCAGTCAGGGGGGCGAGCAGTACTTC CAISQGGEQYF
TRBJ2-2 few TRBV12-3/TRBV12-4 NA TGTGCCAGCAGTTTGCCGTTGGGGGAGCTGTTTTTT CASSLPLGELFF
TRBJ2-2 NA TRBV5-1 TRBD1 TGCGCCAGCAGCATCTCAACGACCGGGACAGGGGGCGCAACCGGGGAGCTGTTTTTT CASSISTTGTGGATGELFF
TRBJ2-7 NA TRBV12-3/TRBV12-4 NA TGTGCCAGCAGCCCCGGGAACACCTACGAGCAGTACTTC CASSPGNTYEQYF
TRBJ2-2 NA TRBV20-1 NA TGCAGTGCTAGAGATATCCGGAGAGGCACGGGGGAGCTGTTTTTT CSARDIRRGTGELFF
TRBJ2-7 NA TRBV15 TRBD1 TGTGCCACCAGCAGACACCCCGGGACAGGAGCTGGCGAGCAGTACTTC CATSRHPGTGAGEQYF
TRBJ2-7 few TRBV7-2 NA TGTGCCAGCAGCTTGACCCGGGACTCCTACGAGCAGTACTTC CASSLTRDSYEQYF
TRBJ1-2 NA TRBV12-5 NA TGTGCTAGTGGTTTGTCGGGCGGGGGCGGTGGCTACACCTTC CASGLSGGGGGYTF
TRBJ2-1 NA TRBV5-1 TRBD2 TGCGCCAGCAGCTTATCGAGAACTAGCGGGGGGGCAACTGAGCAGTTCTTC CASSLSRTSGGATEQFF
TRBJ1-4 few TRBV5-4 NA TGTGCCAGCAGCTTGCGTGAGGGGGAGAGACTGTTTTTT CASSLREGERLFF
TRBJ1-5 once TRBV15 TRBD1 TGTGCCACCAGCAGAGGTTCCGGGACAGGGAATCAGCCCCAGCATTTT CATSRGSGTGNQPQHF
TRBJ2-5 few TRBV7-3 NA TGTGCCAGGGAAAGACAGCAAGAGACCCAGTACTTC CARERQQETQYF
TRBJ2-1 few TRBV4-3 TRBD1 TGCGCCAGCAGCCGCAGGGGACAGGAGGACAATGAGCAGTTCTTC CASSRRGQEDNEQFF
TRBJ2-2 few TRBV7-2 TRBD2 TGTGCCAGCAGCTTAGTTTCGCGGGGGGGCCTCCCCGGGGAGCTGTTTTTT CASSLVSRGGLPGELFF